The TCR beta chain described here comes from a study of metastatic and nonmetastatic thyroid tumors. CDR1 and CDR2 from the germline V gene are GTSNPN and SVGIG (reference sequence). The CDR3 totals 13 residues. With 7 bases clipped from V and 0 bases from J, the junction kept 5 bases outside the gene matches. TCRdb recomputed clones from the PCR reads via MiXCR. The data contain approximately 15,000 clones, 23% of them singletons. Points from the study as a whole: As reported, TCR beta diversity in blood and tumor was significantly higher in malignant thyroid tumors than in benign nodules.

This clone showed up many times. Its antigen is still unknown. Prior to thyroid surgery, none of the patients had received any treatment. The chain has TRBV30 and TRBJ2-7; 8 bases line up with TRBD1. The clonotype comes from a female donor with papillary thyroid cancer or a benign thyroid nodule (not recorded which). Some clones in this sample may be carry-over from other donors' samples. The specimen sequenced was adjacent normal tissue. CDR3 in DNA: TGTGCCTCGACCGGGACAGGCTCCTACGAGCAGTACTTC. Translation gives CASTGTGSYEQYF. Full variable domain (rest looked up from reference TRBV30 and TRBJ2-7): SQTIHQWPATLVQPVGSPLSLECTVEGTSNPNLYWYRQAAGRGLQLLFYSVGIGQISSEVPQNLSASRPQDRQFILSSKKLLLSDSGFYLCASTGTGSYEQYFGPGTRLTVT.